This T cell receptor (beta chain) emerged from a study of CD8+CD57+ T cells in acquired aplastic anemia. CDR1 and CDR2 (germline): DFQATT, SNEGSKA (reference sequence). This CDR3 has 14 residues. V lost 6 bases and J lost 2; bases outside the gene matches: 5. TCR beta VDJ and CDR3 were profiled, and genomic DNA was the template. One entry per CDR3 protein, called by TCRdb with MiXCR from the reads. The sample lists under 200,000 distinct CDR3 sequences, roughly 50% seen once, with about 1.7% in the top ten. Patients picked for sequencing had shown CD8+CD57+ cell expansion detected by flow cytometry. The sequence derives from a human donor with aplastic anemia. The V and J genes are TRBV20-1 and TRBJ1-5; TRBD1 matches 9 bases. Sequencing was performed on sorted CD4+, CD8+, or CD8+CD57+ T cells (not recorded which) from PBMCs. The CDR3 DNA sequence: TGCAGTGCCCACAGGGGGCTAGGCAATCAGCCCCAGCATTTT. Translating it yields CSAHRGLGNQPQHF.